This TCR beta chain stems from a study of blood T cell repertoires in COVID-19. Measured with immunoSEQ multiplex PCR; TCRdb has only the in-frame clones, and not every one. The table includes fewer than 300,000 clones, approximately 82% detected once. This CDR3 has 13 residues. The germline gives CDR1 LNHNV, CDR2 YYDKDF (reference sequence). Trimming removed 0 bases at V and 4 bases at J, with 7 bases between. Sequencing was performed on peripheral blood. V is TRBV15 and J is TRBJ2-7; D possibly corresponds to TRBD1 (5 bases). This sequence was found in an elderly man with acute or convalescent COVID-19. The CDR3 loop is CATSRETVYEQYF. DNA of the CDR3: TGTGCCACCAGCAGAGAGACAGTTTACGAGCAGTACTTC.